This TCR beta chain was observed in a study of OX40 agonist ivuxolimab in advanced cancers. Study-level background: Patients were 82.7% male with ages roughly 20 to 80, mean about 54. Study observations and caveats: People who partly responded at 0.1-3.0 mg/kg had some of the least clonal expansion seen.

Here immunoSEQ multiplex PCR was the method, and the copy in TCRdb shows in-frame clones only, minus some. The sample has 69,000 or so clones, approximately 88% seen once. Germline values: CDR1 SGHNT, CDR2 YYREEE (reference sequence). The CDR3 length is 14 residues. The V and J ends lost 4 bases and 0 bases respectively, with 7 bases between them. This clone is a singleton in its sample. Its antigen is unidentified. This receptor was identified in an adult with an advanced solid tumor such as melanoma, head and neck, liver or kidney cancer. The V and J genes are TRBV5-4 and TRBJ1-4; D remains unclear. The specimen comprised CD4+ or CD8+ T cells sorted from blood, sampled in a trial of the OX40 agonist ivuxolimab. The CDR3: CASSREATNEKLFF. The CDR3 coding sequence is TGTGCCAGCAGCCGGGAGGCAACTAATGAAAAACTGTTTTTT.